The rows below give T cell receptor beta chains drawn from one sample of a study of cytomegalovirus exposure and HLA in healthy donors. The assay was immunoSEQ multiplex PCR, and TCRdb's table has in-frame clones only and misses some. The data show more than 55,000 clones, more than 70% seen once. Sample: PBMCs. The receptor set was obtained from a woman younger than 30 in good health and CMV-seronegative. Both conserved end residues are part of each CDR3. The D gene is left open where the match is weak. Some rows have no size entry. The others give once, few or many, or a class for an expanded clone.

j_gene	abundance	d_gene	v_gene	CDR3aa	CDR3nt
TRBJ2-7	NA	TRBD1	TRBV28	CASIKRYRGEQYF	TGTGCCAGCATTAAAAGATACAGGGGAGAGCAGTACTTC
TRBJ1-6	NA	TRBD1	TRBV30	CAWSRSGGGQPKNSPLHF	TGTGCCTGGAGTAGATCAGGGGGCGGTCAACCTAAAAATTCACCCCTCCACTTT
TRBJ1-1	NA	NA	TRBV4-1	CASSQERWGVGTEAFF	TGCGCCAGCAGCCAAGAAAGGTGGGGCGTTGGCACTGAAGCTTTCTTT
TRBJ2-6	NA	TRBD1	TRBV5-8	CASPISRGRNSGANVLTF	TGTGCCAGTCCGATCTCTAGGGGGCGAAACTCTGGGGCCAACGTCCTGACTTTC
TRBJ2-6	few	TRBD2	TRBV6-1	CASYGGGSGANVLTF	TGTGCCAGTTACGGGGGGGGTTCTGGGGCCAACGTCCTGACTTTC
TRBJ2-7	NA	TRBD2	TRBV19	CASTISGKGSYEQYF	TGTGCCAGTACCATTAGCGGGAAAGGGTCCTACGAGCAGTACTTC
TRBJ2-5	NA	NA	TRBV30	CAWVRQQGETQYF	TGTGCCTGGGTTAGACAGCAGGGGGAGACCCAGTACTTC
TRBJ2-7	few	NA	TRBV15	CATSYREGGEQYF	TGTGCCACCAGTTACCGGGAAGGCGGCGAGCAGTACTTC
TRBJ1-4	NA	TRBD1	TRBV25-1	CASSDRQGGVANEKLFF	TGTGCCAGCAGTGATCGACAGGGGGGAGTGGCTAATGAAAAACTGTTTTTT
TRBJ2-3	NA	TRBD2	TRBV6-5	CASGTSGRRDTQYF	TGTGCCAGCGGGACTAGCGGGAGAAGGGATACGCAGTATTTT
TRBJ2-3	NA	NA	TRBV5-1	CASSLDRSTDTQYF	TGCGCCAGCAGCTTGGACAGGTCCACAGATACGCAGTATTTT
TRBJ1-1	NA	NA	TRBV18	CASSLKVWGLNTEAFF	TGTGCCAGCTCACTAAAAGTGTGGGGGCTGAACACTGAAGCTTTCTTT
TRBJ2-1	NA	NA	TRBV28	CASSSQEHSYNEQFF	TGTGCCAGCAGTTCACAGGAGCACTCCTACAATGAGCAGTTCTTC
TRBJ2-3	once	NA	TRBV7-7	CASSPDTDTQYF	TGTGCCAGCAGCCCAGACACAGATACGCAGTATTTT
TRBJ2-7	NA	TRBD2	TRBV4-1	CASSQSGTGYYEQYF	TGCGCCAGCAGCCAAAGCGGGACGGGGTACTACGAGCAGTACTTC
TRBJ2-3	NA	TRBD2	TRBV2	CASRARTSGADTQYF	TGTGCCAGCAGGGCGCGGACTAGCGGGGCAGATACGCAGTATTTT
TRBJ1-1	NA	NA	TRBV7-2	CASSLPGRGASTEAFF	TGTGCCAGCAGCTTACCTGGGCGGGGGGCGTCCACTGAAGCTTTCTTT
TRBJ1-1	NA	TRBD1	TRBV18	CASSPRGQGMTTEAFF	TGTGCCAGCTCACCACGAGGACAGGGGATGACGACTGAAGCTTTCTTT
TRBJ2-1	NA	NA	TRBV28	CASSRTGLVNEQFF	TGTGCCAGCAGCCGAACAGGGTTAGTCAATGAGCAGTTCTTC
TRBJ2-2	NA	TRBD2	TRBV28	CASSLSPETSGSLFPGELFF	TGTGCCAGCAGTTTATCCCCGGAAACTAGCGGGAGTCTATTTCCCGGGGAGCTGTTTTTT
TRBJ2-1	NA	NA	TRBV6-6	CASTADPANEQFF	TGTGCCAGCACCGCGGATCCGGCCAATGAGCAGTTCTTC
TRBJ2-1	NA	NA	TRBV28	CASMSWFELGGGRYNEQFF	TGTGCCAGCATGTCTTGGTTCGAACTGGGAGGGGGGCGCTACAATGAGCAGTTCTTC
TRBJ2-7	NA	NA	TRBV28	CASSTPGGSYEQYF	TGTGCCAGCAGTACCCCCGGCGGATCCTACGAGCAGTACTTC
TRBJ2-1	NA	NA	TRBV14	CASSPTGGILNEQFF	TGTGCCAGCAGTCCTACGGGGGGCATTCTCAATGAGCAGTTCTTC
TRBJ2-5	NA	TRBD1	TRBV5-1	CASSLATGEWETQYF	TGCGCCAGCAGCTTGGCGACAGGGGAATGGGAGACCCAGTACTTC
TRBJ1-5	NA	NA	TRBV19	CASSSTGSSNQPQHF	TGTGCCAGTAGTAGTACAGGGTCTAGCAATCAGCCCCAGCATTTT
TRBJ2-5	NA	TRBD1	TRBV29-1	CSVGGQQETQYF	TGCAGCGTAGGGGGACAGCAAGAGACCCAGTACTTC
TRBJ1-5	NA	TRBD1	TRBV2	CASSDYRGLNQPQHF	TGTGCCAGCAGTGATTACAGGGGGCTCAATCAGCCCCAGCATTTT
TRBJ1-5	few	NA	TRBV7-9	CASSPTGNQPQHF	TGTGCCAGCAGCCCGACAGGCAATCAGCCCCAGCATTTT
TRBJ1-4	NA	NA	TRBV7-9	CASSLPGEKLFF	TGTGCCAGCAGCTTGCCAGGGGAAAAACTGTTTTTT
TRBJ1-6	few	TRBD1	TRBV30	CAWSPGQGSSPLHF	TGTGCCTGGTCTCCGGGACAGGGTTCTTCACCCCTCCACTTT
TRBJ1-5	NA	NA	TRBV29-1	CSVRDTNQPQHF	TGCAGCGTTAGGGACACCAATCAGCCCCAGCATTTT
TRBJ2-1	NA	NA	TRBV4-1	CASSQLTGGGEQFF	TGCGCCAGCAGCCAATTAACGGGTGGCGGTGAGCAGTTCTTC
TRBJ1-3	NA	NA	TRBV5-6	CASSWGGRPISGNTIYF	TGTGCCAGCAGCTGGGGAGGTAGACCCATCTCTGGAAACACCATATATTTT
TRBJ2-2	medium-sized	TRBD2	TRBV6-1	CASSGLAGGPGELFF	TGTGCCAGCAGTGGACTAGCGGGGGGGCCCGGGGAGCTGTTTTTT
TRBJ1-1	NA	NA	TRBV6-1	CASSLTANTEAFF	TGTGCCAGCAGCCTCACAGCGAACACTGAAGCTTTCTTT
TRBJ2-1	NA	TRBD1	TRBV4-2	CASSQVIPGQGLGFFIQEQFF	TGTGCCAGCAGCCAAGTCATCCCTGGACAGGGCCTCGGATTTTTCATTCAGGAGCAGTTCTTC
TRBJ2-1	NA	TRBD2	TRBV28	CASSLTLGLAGDNEQFF	TGTGCCAGCAGTTTAACGCTGGGGCTAGCGGGAGACAATGAGCAGTTCTTC
TRBJ2-5	once	NA	TRBV29-1	CSVPQGEETQYF	TGCAGCGTGCCTCAGGGTGAAGAGACCCAGTACTTC
TRBJ2-7	NA	TRBD1	TRBV18	CASSQGQGAPGEQYF	TGTGCCAGCTCACAGGGACAGGGGGCCCCGGGCGAGCAGTACTTC
TRBJ2-7	NA	TRBD1	TRBV6-5	CASSEQGANGQYF	TGTGCCAGCAGTGAGCAGGGGGCGAACGGGCAGTACTTC
TRBJ1-3	NA	NA	TRBV29-1	CSSTSGDSGNTIYF	TGCAGCTCCACTTCGGGGGACTCTGGAAACACCATATATTTT
TRBJ2-3	NA	NA	TRBV30	CAWDLVRGTDTQYF	TGTGCCTGGGACCTAGTTCGGGGCACAGATACGCAGTATTTT
TRBJ1-5	NA	NA	TRBV6-1	CASSAQGGNNQPQHF	TGTGCCAGCAGTGCCCAGGGAGGGAACAATCAGCCCCAGCATTTT
TRBJ2-7	NA	TRBD2	TRBV27	CASSNIAGGYEQYF	TGTGCCAGCAGTAACATAGCGGGGGGGTACGAGCAGTACTTC
TRBJ1-2	NA	TRBD1	TRBV11-2	CASSPRDRINYGYTF	TGTGCCAGCAGCCCCCGGGACAGGATTAACTATGGCTACACCTTC
TRBJ1-1	NA	NA	TRBV7-9	CASSLAGRGTEAFF	TGTGCCAGCAGCTTAGCGGGCAGGGGTACTGAAGCTTTCTTT
TRBJ2-7	NA	TRBD2	TRBV19	CASHPGVAGAPYEQYF	TGTGCCAGTCACCCTGGGGTGGCGGGAGCACCCTACGAGCAGTACTTC
TRBJ2-7	NA	NA	TRBV6-5	CASSELGFYEQYF	TGTGCCAGCAGTGAACTAGGGTTCTACGAGCAGTACTTC
TRBJ2-5	once	NA	TRBV6-5	CASSLSRGETQYF	TGTGCCAGCAGCCTATCACGGGGAGAGACCCAGTACTTC
TRBJ1-1	NA	NA	TRBV2	CASSGRVDTEAFF	TGTGCCAGCAGTGGCAGGGTGGACACTGAAGCTTTCTTT
TRBJ2-2	NA	NA	TRBV29-1	CSVDPGIDTGELFF	TGCAGCGTTGACCCCGGGATTGACACCGGGGAGCTGTTTTTT